This T cell receptor beta chain was captured by sequencing in a study of radiotherapy plus CTLA-4 blockade in lung cancer. Study details: Patients showed objective responses in approximately 17% of cases and disease control in roughly 30%.

The study treated chemo-refractory metastatic non-small-cell lung cancer patients with focal radiation plus ipilimumab CTLA-4 blockade. Here immunoSEQ multiplex PCR was the method, and the copy in TCRdb shows in-frame clones only, minus some. The repertoire includes over 100,000 clones, around 89% of them detected once, and 6.9% sits in the top ten. CDR1 and CDR2 from the germline V gene are SNHLY and FYNNEI. Trimming removed 5 bases from V and 1 base from J, with 11 bases in between. The CDR3 loop spans 14 amino acids. The genes are TRBV2 and TRBJ1-1, with a weak D call TRBD1 (6 bases). The sequencing here drew on peripheral blood, taken from a patient treated with radiotherapy plus ipilimumab. This TCR was recovered from a human donor with non-small cell lung cancer that progressed on radiotherapy plus ipilimumab. Here the CDR3 reads CASSPDRSNTEAFF. The CDR3 DNA sequence: TGTGCCAGCAGTCCCGACAGGTCGAACACTGAAGCTTTCTTT.